The clone carrying this T cell receptor (beta chain) was counted only a few times. Antigen specificity is unknown. This sequence may be a read error, since a much larger clone differs from it by one base. There are 13 residues in the CDR3. V was pared by 6 bases and J by 8 bases, with 16 bases between. Germline CDR1 MNHNS, CDR2 SASEGT. Primed by a sample-barcoded 5' primer and a J-beta primer mix, a second PCR proceeded for about 7 to 11 cycles. TCRdb reanalysed the 5' RACE reads using MiXCR and keeps one entry per CDR3 protein. The repertoire holds roughly 1,700,000 distinct CDR3 sequences, with roughly 27% as singletons. The source of the sample is a study of blood T cells in healthy people across ages. Broader study findings: Naive CD4+ cell counts and diversity both ran higher in long-lived than in aged donors.

The receptor's source is a woman aged 25 to 39 in good health. The V and J genes are TRBV6-1 and TRBJ1-2; TRBD1 is a possible D gene (5 bases). Sequenced material: blood. The DNA for the CDR3 is TGTGCCAGCAGACCTGACGGGAGGGGCGGCTACACCTTC. This codes for CASRPDGRGGYTF.